The 5 T cell receptor beta chains given below trace back to one sample, sequenced in a study of control samples from healthy donors and cancer patients. Only in-frame clones appear in the TCRdb table, and some are missing; sequencing was by immunoSEQ multiplex PCR. The table includes 75,000 to 80,000 clones, about nine tenths detected once. Sequenced sample: PBMCs. The receptor set was obtained from a woman aged 50 to 60 with colorectal cancer.

The V gene is TRBV23-1, the J gene TRBJ1-2, with 9 bases aligning to TRBD1. TRBV23-1 is designated an ORF whose function remains uncertain. The CDR3 totals 18 residues. J gave up 2 bases and V 2 bases, and 12 bases lay outside the gene matches. CDR3 in DNA: TGCGCCAGCAGTCAACTCGGGGACAGGGCCCAACCGAACTATGGCTACACCTTC. Its translation is CASSQLGDRAQPNYGYTF.

This clone is a singleton in its sample. The V and J genes are TRBV2 and TRBJ2-1; D possibly corresponds to TRBD2 (6 bases). V was pared by 6 bases and J by 5 bases, with 8 bases between. Germline V gene lookup returns CDR1 SNHLY and CDR2 FYNNEI. The CDR3 covers 12 residues. CDR3 residues: CASRGLDNEQFF. The DNA of the CDR3 is TGTGCCAGCAGGGGACTCGACAATGAGCAGTTCTTC. Full variable domain (rest looked up from reference TRBV2 and TRBJ2-1): EPEVTQTPSHQVTQMGQEVILRCVPISNHLYFYWYRQILGQKVEFLVSFYNNEISEKSEIFDDQFSVERPDGSNFTLKIRSTKLEDSAMYFCASRGLDNEQFFGPGTRLTVL.

The chain has TRBV6-5 and TRBJ1-3; D unresolved. Germline V gives CDR1 MNHEY, CDR2 SVGAGI. V shed 2 bases and J shed 0 bases, with 11 bases lying between them. This CDR3 contains 16 residues. The DNA of the CDR3 is TGTGCCAGCAGTTACACCCGACGGGTCTCTGGAAACACCATATATTTT. Protein product: CASSYTRRVSGNTIYF.

The genes are TRBV6-2 or TRBV6-3 and TRBJ2-7, with 10 bases fitting TRBD1. CDR1 and CDR2 (germline): MNHEY, SVGEGT. V was pared by 6 bases and J by 6 bases, with 11 bases of the junction left unmatched. The CDR3 totals 15 residues. The CDR3, as DNA: TGTGCCAGCAGCGAGCCCGGGACAGGGGTACGCGAGCAGTACGTC. This translates into CASSEPGTGVREQYV.

The chain uses TRBV4-3 and TRBJ1-6, with D perhaps TRBD1 (6 bases). Germline V lookup: CDR1 LGHNA, CDR2 YSLEER. CDR3 length equals 14 residues. Trimming cost V 4 bases and J 11 bases, with 15 bases left between them. The DNA for the CDR3 is TGCGCCAGCAGCCCTAGAAGGGGGGTCCCACCCCTCCACTTT. Protein product: CASSPRRGVPPLHF.